This T cell receptor (beta chain) emerged from a study of blood T cell repertoires in COVID-19. Study at large: Donors in the United States, Italy and Spain gave samples during acute or convalescent COVID-19. Sample material is recorded as cDNA or gDNA derived from T cells, B-cell-depleted T cells, or PBMCs.

Germline assignment: CDR1 MNHNY and CDR2 SVGAGI (reference sequence). CDR3 length: 12 amino acids. V was clipped by 2 bases and J by 2 bases, with 3 bases between them. In the study's own analysis: Estimation of nucleated cell counts was performed using reference gene primer amplification. TCRdb keeps only in-frame clones here, not all; method: immunoSEQ multiplex PCR. V and J calls and clone size come straight from that table; D and trimming were deduced from the DNA. The sample holds about 62,000 clones; roughly 89% are singletons and the top ten take about 1.5%. This clone was seen only once. Sequences were obtained from peripheral blood. The source is a woman older than 75 with acute or convalescent COVID-19. The chain combines TRBV6-6 with TRBJ1-1; D is ambiguous. The CDR3 loop is CASSYPNTEAFF. For the CDR3, the DNA is TGTGCCAGCAGTTACCCTAACACTGAAGCTTTCTTT.